Listed below are T cell receptor beta chains from one sample, sequenced in a study of cytomegalovirus exposure and HLA in healthy donors. Some clones are missing from TCRdb's copy, which holds only in-frame ones; the method was immunoSEQ multiplex PCR. Among some 120,000 clones, around 83% were seen once, and the ten largest hold 1%. Sample: PBMCs. The receptor source for this set is a human donor in good health. Both conserved end residues are part of each CDR3. The order of the fields is CDR3 length, D gene, clone size, J gene, V gene, CDR3 protein, CDR3 DNA. A D gene is named only where the DNA matches it firmly. Clone size appears in some rows only: once, few, many, or a class for an expanded clone.

CDR3 length: 16
D gene: TRBD2
clone size: once
J gene: TRBJ2-1
V gene: TRBV7-2
CDR3 protein: CASRLGGTSGANEQFF
CDR3 DNA: TGTGCCAGCAGACTCGGTGGGACTAGCGGGGCGAATGAGCAGTTCTTC

CDR3 length: 15
D gene: .
clone size: once
J gene: TRBJ1-1
V gene: TRBV5-1
CDR3 protein: CASSWFPGANTEAFF
CDR3 DNA: TGCGCCAGCAGCTGGTTCCCAGGGGCGAACACTGAAGCTTTCTTT

CDR3 length: 14
D gene: .
clone size: .
J gene: TRBJ2-2
V gene: TRBV6-6
CDR3 protein: CASRPADEGGELFF
CDR3 DNA: TGTGCCAGCAGGCCTGCGGACGAGGGCGGGGAGCTGTTTTTT

CDR3 length: 13
D gene: TRBD1
clone size: .
J gene: TRBJ1-2
V gene: TRBV25-1
CDR3 protein: CASRGQDSYGYTF
CDR3 DNA: TGTGCCAGCAGAGGACAGGACTCCTATGGCTACACCTTC

CDR3 length: 15
D gene: .
clone size: .
J gene: TRBJ2-3
V gene: TRBV6-6
CDR3 protein: CASSYTPRIPDTQYF
CDR3 DNA: TGTGCCAGCAGTTACACCCCGCGGATTCCAGATACGCAGTATTTT

CDR3 length: 15
D gene: .
clone size: .
J gene: TRBJ1-2
V gene: TRBV15
CDR3 protein: CATSRVLGEASGYTF
CDR3 DNA: TGTGCCACCAGCAGAGTATTAGGGGAAGCGAGTGGCTACACCTTC

CDR3 length: 15
D gene: .
clone size: .
J gene: TRBJ1-1
V gene: TRBV9
CDR3 protein: CASSPRLGAGTEAFF
CDR3 DNA: TGTGCCAGCAGCCCTCGTCTGGGTGCGGGCACTGAAGCTTTCTTT

CDR3 length: 16
D gene: TRBD1
clone size: .
J gene: TRBJ1-2
V gene: TRBV6-1
CDR3 protein: CASSGDRVRVGNGYTF
CDR3 DNA: TGTGCCAGCAGTGGGGACAGGGTGAGAGTCGGGAATGGCTACACCTTC

CDR3 length: 15
D gene: .
clone size: .
J gene: TRBJ2-3
V gene: TRBV9
CDR3 protein: CASSLEGGATDTQYF
CDR3 DNA: TGTGCCAGCAGCCTCGAGGGGGGGGCCACAGATACGCAGTATTTT

CDR3 length: 15
D gene: TRBD2
clone size: .
J gene: TRBJ2-7
V gene: TRBV6-1
CDR3 protein: CASSPRLAGDYEQYF
CDR3 DNA: TGTGCCAGCAGTCCTCGGCTAGCGGGGGACTACGAGCAGTACTTC

CDR3 length: 15
D gene: TRBD1
clone size: .
J gene: TRBJ1-6
V gene: TRBV7-2
CDR3 protein: CASSLGQAKGPPLHF
CDR3 DNA: TGTGCCAGCAGCCTGGGACAGGCAAAAGGTCCACCCCTCCACTTT

CDR3 length: 18
D gene: TRBD2
clone size: .
J gene: TRBJ2-6
V gene: TRBV5-1
CDR3 protein: CASSLAGGGGGGANVLTF
CDR3 DNA: TGCGCCAGCAGCTTGGCCGGAGGCGGGGGGGGAGGGGCCAACGTCCTGACTTTC

CDR3 length: 17
D gene: TRBD1
clone size: .
J gene: TRBJ2-7
V gene: TRBV15
CDR3 protein: CATSRDKFQGVSYEQYF
CDR3 DNA: TGTGCCACCAGCAGAGATAAATTCCAGGGGGTTTCCTACGAGCAGTACTTC

CDR3 length: 14
D gene: .
clone size: .
J gene: TRBJ1-1
V gene: TRBV5-1
CDR3 protein: CASRRLGGNTEAFF
CDR3 DNA: TGCGCCAGCAGACGGCTAGGGGGTAACACTGAAGCTTTCTTT

CDR3 length: 17
D gene: .
clone size: .
J gene: TRBJ1-6
V gene: TRBV27
CDR3 protein: CASRDAGDLLLRGPLHF
CDR3 DNA: TGTGCCAGCAGGGACGCCGGGGACCTCCTTCTCAGGGGACCCCTCCACTTT

CDR3 length: 16
D gene: TRBD1
clone size: .
J gene: TRBJ1-6
V gene: TRBV6-6
CDR3 protein: CASSYASGAGGSPLHF
CDR3 DNA: TGTGCCAGCAGTTACGCTTCGGGGGCAGGGGGTTCACCCCTCCACTTT

CDR3 length: 18
D gene: TRBD2
clone size: .
J gene: TRBJ2-5
V gene: TRBV4-2
CDR3 protein: CASSQDFPGAGGWETQYF
CDR3 DNA: TGTGCCAGCAGCCAAGATTTCCCTGGGGCGGGGGGTTGGGAGACCCAGTACTTC

CDR3 length: 15
D gene: TRBD2
clone size: .
J gene: TRBJ2-1
V gene: TRBV27
CDR3 protein: CASSSLADSYNEQFF
CDR3 DNA: TGTGCCAGCAGTTCCCTAGCGGATTCCTACAATGAGCAGTTCTTC

CDR3 length: 17
D gene: TRBD1
clone size: .
J gene: TRBJ1-6
V gene: TRBV4-1
CDR3 protein: CASSQLPGTGGNSPLHF
CDR3 DNA: TGCGCCAGCAGCCAACTTCCCGGGACAGGGGGCAATTCACCCCTCCACTTT

CDR3 length: 14
D gene: .
clone size: few
J gene: TRBJ1-1
V gene: TRBV5-4
CDR3 protein: CASTLPGMNTEAFF
CDR3 DNA: TGTGCCAGCACCCTCCCAGGGATGAACACTGAAGCTTTCTTT

CDR3 length: 13
D gene: .
clone size: .
J gene: TRBJ2-3
V gene: TRBV7-3
CDR3 protein: CASSLREGGTQYF
CDR3 DNA: TGTGCCAGCAGCTTAAGGGAGGGGGGTACGCAGTATTTT

CDR3 length: 15
D gene: .
clone size: .
J gene: TRBJ1-4
V gene: TRBV28
CDR3 protein: CASSLAWRKNEKLFF
CDR3 DNA: TGTGCCAGCAGTTTAGCGTGGAGGAAAAATGAAAAACTGTTTTTT